The clone carrying this TCR beta chain appeared a few times. Its cognate antigen is unknown. This entry comes from a study of cytomegalovirus exposure and HLA in healthy donors. Using immunoSEQ multiplex PCR, the repertoire was profiled, and TCRdb retains in-frame clones only, with some absent. The sample contains some 98,000 clones, around 88% of which appear only once. Regarding the study as a whole: Most TCR sequences showed up rarely, but some public TCRs showed up in many donors. The classifier was said to identify cytomegalovirus status with high specificity and sensitivity. Researchers reported that a few CMV-associated chains were confirmed in vitro as CMV antigen-specific.

This receptor was identified in a young woman in good health and CMV-seronegative. Sequenced sample: PBMCs.

For the CDR3, the DNA is TGTGCCAGTAGTATCAACTCCGCTTACGAGCAGTACTTC. Amino acid sequence: CASSINSAYEQYF. The chain couples TRBV19 to TRBJ2-7, with D unclear. CDR3 size: 13 residues. CDR1 LNHDA and CDR2 SQIVND come from the germline V gene (reference sequence). Trimming shortened V by 3 bases and J by 4 bases, and 10 bases separated the two germline ends.